This TCR beta chain was obtained from a study of control samples from healthy donors and cancer patients. Germline CDR1 SGHDT, CDR2 YYEEEE. V was cut by 5 bases and J by 7 bases, with 21 bases left in between. CDR3 length: 15 residues. Sequencing used immunoSEQ multiplex PCR; TCRdb keeps in-frame clones, though not all of them. The sample lists around 100,000 clones, less than 95% seen once, with over 3% in the top ten. The source of this sequence is a woman aged 18-29 years in good health. The source material was blood. The chain recombines TRBV5-6 with TRBJ1-1, with a weak D call TRBD1 (6 bases). CDR3 DNA sequence: TGTGCCAGCAGTTCAACCGGGACACCTGATAGTGAAGCTTTCTTT. Its translation: CASSSTGTPDSEAFF.